The clone carrying this T cell receptor (beta chain) was detected a few times. Antigen: not known. The sample originates from a study of T-cell reconstitution after alpha-beta-depleted transplantation in children. Overall study findings and caveats: One year post-transplant, T-cell counts and diversity were largely derived from T cells produced anew. Where some patients showed high TCRbeta diversity at day 60, it came from recipient T cells and thymic progenitors that had survived. Several hundred expanded graft clones reportedly gave rise to the alpha-beta T cells present about two months after transplant.

The V gene's germline CDR1 is SGHTA and CDR2 FQGTGA. J was trimmed by 1 base and V by 2 bases; bases with no gene match: 3. This CDR3 contains 17 residues. TCRbeta library construction was performed incorporating unique molecular identifiers. One entry per CDR3 protein, called by TCRdb with MiXCR from the PCR reads. The sample holds approximately 1,000,000 distinct CDR3 sequences, about 31% seen once. This TCR was sampled from a boy younger than two who had a stem cell transplant for SCID, so the T cells may come from the graft donor. This chain uses TRBV7-3 with TRBJ2-3, with 13 bases that match TRBD2. The material was PBMCs, mostly from graft donor cells, obtained 360 days after TCRalphabeta/CD19-depleted stem cell transplant. CDR3 sequence: CASSLGGLAGGTDTQYF. The DNA of the CDR3 is TGTGCCAGCAGCTTAGGTGGACTAGCGGGGGGCACAGATACGCAGTATTTT.